Below, 2 T cell receptor beta chains from the same sample are listed, as sequenced in a study of blood T cell repertoires in COVID-19. Generated by immunoSEQ multiplex PCR, the TCRdb table keeps only in-frame clones and is missing some. This sample has 110,000 or so clones, with roughly 84% found just once. The sample was peripheral blood. All receptors come from a man in his forties with acute or convalescent COVID-19.

This clone appeared a few times. V and J are TRBV5-6 and TRBJ2-7; D possibly corresponds to TRBD1 (5 bases). With 2 bases removed from V and 5 bases from J, the gap between germline ends came to 17 bases. In germline, CDR1 is SGHDT, CDR2 YYEEEE. The CDR3 runs 15 residues. CDR3 residues: CASSLPGRVGHEQYF. The DNA of the CDR3 is TGTGCCAGCAGCTTACCGGGCAGGGTCGGCCACGAGCAGTACTTC.

The J gene is TRBJ2-7, the V gene TRBV27, with D perhaps matching TRBD2 (5 bases). Looked up from germline, CDR1 is MNHEY and CDR2 is SMNVEV (reference sequence). V was cut by 0 bases and J by 2 bases, with 14 bases left in between. The CDR3 covers 16 residues. Here the CDR3 reads CASSLSMSGTTYEQYF. The CDR3 DNA is TGTGCCAGCAGTTTATCGATGTCGGGAACTACCTACGAGCAGTACTTC.